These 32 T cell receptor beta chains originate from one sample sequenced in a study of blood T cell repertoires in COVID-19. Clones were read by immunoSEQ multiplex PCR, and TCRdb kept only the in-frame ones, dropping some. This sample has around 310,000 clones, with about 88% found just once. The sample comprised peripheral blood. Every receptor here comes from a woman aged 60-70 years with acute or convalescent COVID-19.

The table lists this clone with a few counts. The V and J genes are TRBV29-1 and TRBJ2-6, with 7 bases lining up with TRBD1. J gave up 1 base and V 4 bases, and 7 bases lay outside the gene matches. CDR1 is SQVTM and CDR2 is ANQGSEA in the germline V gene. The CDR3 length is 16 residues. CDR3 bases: TGCAGCGTTGTTGCCAGGGGGATTTCTGGGGCCAACGTCCTGACTTTC. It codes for CSVVARGISGANVLTF.

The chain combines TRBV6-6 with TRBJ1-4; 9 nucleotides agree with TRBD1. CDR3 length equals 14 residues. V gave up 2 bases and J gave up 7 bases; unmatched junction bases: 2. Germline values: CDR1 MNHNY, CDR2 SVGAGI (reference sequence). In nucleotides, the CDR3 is TGTGCCAGCAGTTACGGGACAGGGATTGAAAAACTGTTTTTT. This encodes CASSYGTGIEKLFF.

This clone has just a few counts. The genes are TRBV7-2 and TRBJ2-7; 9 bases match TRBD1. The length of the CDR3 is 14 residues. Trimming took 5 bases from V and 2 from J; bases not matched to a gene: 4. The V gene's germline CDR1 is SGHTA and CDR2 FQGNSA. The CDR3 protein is CASSPTGGTYEQYF. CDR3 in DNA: TGTGCCAGCAGCCCGACAGGGGGAACCTACGAGCAGTACTTC.

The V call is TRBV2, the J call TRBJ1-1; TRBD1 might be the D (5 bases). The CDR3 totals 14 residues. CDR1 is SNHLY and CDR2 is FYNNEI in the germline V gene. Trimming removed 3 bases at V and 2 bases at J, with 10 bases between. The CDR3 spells CASSEGQLNTEAFF. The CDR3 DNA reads TGTGCCAGCAGTGAGGGGCAACTCAACACTGAAGCTTTCTTT.

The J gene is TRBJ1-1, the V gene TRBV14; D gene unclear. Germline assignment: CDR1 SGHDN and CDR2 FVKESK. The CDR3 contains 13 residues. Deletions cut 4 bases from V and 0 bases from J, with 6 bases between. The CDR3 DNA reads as TGTGCCAGCAGCCGTAATCTGAACACTGAAGCTTTCTTT. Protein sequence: CASSRNLNTEAFF.

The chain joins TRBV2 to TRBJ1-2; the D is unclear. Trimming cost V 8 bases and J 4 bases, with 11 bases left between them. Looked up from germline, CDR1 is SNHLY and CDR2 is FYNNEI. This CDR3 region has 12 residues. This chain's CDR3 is CASPGGTYGYTF. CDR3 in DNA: TGTGCCAGCCCGGGAGGAACCTATGGCTACACCTTC.

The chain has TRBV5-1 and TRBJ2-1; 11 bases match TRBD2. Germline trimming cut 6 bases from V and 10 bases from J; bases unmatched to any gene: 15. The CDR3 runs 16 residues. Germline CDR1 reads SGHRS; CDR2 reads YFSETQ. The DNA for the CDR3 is TGCGCCAGCACCCCTCAGGTTAGCGGGGGGGCCGGGGAGCAGTTCTTC. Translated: CASTPQVSGGAGEQFF.

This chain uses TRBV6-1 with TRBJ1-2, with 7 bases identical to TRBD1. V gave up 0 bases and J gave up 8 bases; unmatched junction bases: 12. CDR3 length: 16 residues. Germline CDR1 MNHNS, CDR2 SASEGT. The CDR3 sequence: CASSEALISGGRGYTF. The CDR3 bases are TGTGCCAGCAGTGAAGCGCTGATTTCAGGGGGTAGAGGCTACACCTTC.

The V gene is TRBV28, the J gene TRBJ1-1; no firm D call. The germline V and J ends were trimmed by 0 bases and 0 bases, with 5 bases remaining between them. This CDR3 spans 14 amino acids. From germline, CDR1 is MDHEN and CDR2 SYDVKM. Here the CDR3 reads CASSLWRMNTEAFF. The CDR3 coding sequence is TGTGCCAGCAGTTTATGGCGGATGAACACTGAAGCTTTCTTT.

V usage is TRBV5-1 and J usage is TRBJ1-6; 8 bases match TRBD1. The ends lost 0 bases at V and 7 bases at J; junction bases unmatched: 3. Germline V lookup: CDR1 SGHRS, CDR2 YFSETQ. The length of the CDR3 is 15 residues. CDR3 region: CASSLGQGTNSPLHF. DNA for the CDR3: TGCGCCAGCAGCTTGGGACAGGGGACGAATTCACCCCTCCACTTT.

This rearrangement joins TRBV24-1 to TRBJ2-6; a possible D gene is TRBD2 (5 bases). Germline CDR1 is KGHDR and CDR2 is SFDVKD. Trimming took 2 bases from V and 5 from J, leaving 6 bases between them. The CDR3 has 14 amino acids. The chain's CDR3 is CATSDSGRANVLTF. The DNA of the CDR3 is TGTGCCACCAGTGATTCCGGGAGGGCCAACGTCCTGACTTTC.

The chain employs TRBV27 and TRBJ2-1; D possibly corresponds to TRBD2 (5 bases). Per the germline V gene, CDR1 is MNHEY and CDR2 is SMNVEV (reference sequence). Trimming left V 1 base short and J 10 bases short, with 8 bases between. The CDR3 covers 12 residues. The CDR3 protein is CASSLLGDEQFF. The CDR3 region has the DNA TGTGCCAGCAGTTTATTGGGAGACGAGCAGTTCTTC.

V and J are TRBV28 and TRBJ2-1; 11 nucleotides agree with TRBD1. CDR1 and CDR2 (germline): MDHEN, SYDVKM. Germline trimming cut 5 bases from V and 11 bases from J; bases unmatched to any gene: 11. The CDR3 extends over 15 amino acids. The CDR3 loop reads CASSISPGTGGKQFF. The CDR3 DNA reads TGTGCCAGCAGTATCTCGCCCGGGACAGGGGGAAAGCAGTTCTTC.

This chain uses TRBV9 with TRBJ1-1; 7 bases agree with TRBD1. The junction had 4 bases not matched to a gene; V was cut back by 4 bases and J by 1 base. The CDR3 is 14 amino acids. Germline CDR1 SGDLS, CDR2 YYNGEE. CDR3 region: CASSLRQGNTEAFF. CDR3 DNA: TGTGCCAGCAGCCTCCGACAGGGGAACACTGAAGCTTTCTTT. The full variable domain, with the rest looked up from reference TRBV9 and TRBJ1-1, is DSGVTQTPKHLITATGQRVTLRCSPRSGDLSVYWYQQSLDQGLQFLIQYYNGEERAKGNILERFSAQQFPDLHSELNLSSLELGDSALYFCASSLRQGNTEAFFGQGTRLTVV.

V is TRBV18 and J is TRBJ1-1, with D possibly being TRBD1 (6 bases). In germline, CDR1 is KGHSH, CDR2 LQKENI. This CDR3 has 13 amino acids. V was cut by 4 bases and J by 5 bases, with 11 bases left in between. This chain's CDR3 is CASSRSGETEAFF. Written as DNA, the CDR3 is TGTGCCAGCTCACGGTCAGGGGAAACTGAAGCTTTCTTT.

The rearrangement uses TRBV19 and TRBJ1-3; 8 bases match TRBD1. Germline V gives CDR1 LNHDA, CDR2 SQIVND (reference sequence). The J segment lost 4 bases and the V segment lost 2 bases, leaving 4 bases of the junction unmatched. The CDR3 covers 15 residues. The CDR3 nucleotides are TGTGCCAGTAGTATACAGGGGGCGTCCGGAAACACCATATATTTT. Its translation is CASSIQGASGNTIYF.

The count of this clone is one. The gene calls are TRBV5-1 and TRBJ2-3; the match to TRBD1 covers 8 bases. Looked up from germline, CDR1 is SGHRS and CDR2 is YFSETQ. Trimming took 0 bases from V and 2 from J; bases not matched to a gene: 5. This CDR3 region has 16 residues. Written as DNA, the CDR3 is TGCGCCAGCAGCTTGGGGCCGGGACAGGACACAGATACGCAGTATTTT. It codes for CASSLGPGQDTDTQYF.

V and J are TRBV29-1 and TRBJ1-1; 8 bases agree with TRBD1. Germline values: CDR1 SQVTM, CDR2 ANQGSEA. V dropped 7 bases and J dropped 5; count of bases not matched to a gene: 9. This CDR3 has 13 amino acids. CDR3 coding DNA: TGCAGCGCGAATACCGGACAGGGAACTGAAGCTTTCTTT. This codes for CSANTGQGTEAFF.

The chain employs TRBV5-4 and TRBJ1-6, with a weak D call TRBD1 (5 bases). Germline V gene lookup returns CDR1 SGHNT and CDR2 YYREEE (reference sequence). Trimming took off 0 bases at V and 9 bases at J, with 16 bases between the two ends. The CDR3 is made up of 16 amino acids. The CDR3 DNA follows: TGTGCCAGCAGCTTGGCTGGTGCGGGGGGAAGTTCACCCCTCCACTTT. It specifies CASSLAGAGGSSPLHF.

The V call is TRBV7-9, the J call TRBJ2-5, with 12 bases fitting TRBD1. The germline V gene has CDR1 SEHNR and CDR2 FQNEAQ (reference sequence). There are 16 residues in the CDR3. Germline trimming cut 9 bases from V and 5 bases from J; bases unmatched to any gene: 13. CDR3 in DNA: TGTGCCAGTATGCGCCCGGGACAGGGGGCTGGTGAGACCCAGTACTTC. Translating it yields CASMRPGQGAGETQYF. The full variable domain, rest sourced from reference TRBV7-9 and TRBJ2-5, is DTGVSQNPRHKITKRGQNVTFRCDPISEHNRLYWYRQTLGQGPEFLTYFQNEAQLEKSRLLSDRFSAERPKGSFSTLEIQRTEQGDSAMYLCASMRPGQGAGETQYFGPGTRLLVL.

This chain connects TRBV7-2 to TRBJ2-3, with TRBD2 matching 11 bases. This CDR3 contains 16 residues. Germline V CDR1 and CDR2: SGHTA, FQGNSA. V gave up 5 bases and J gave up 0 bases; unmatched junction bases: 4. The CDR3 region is CASSPRTSGSTDTQYF. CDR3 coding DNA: TGTGCCAGCAGCCCGCGGACTAGCGGGAGCACAGATACGCAGTATTTT.

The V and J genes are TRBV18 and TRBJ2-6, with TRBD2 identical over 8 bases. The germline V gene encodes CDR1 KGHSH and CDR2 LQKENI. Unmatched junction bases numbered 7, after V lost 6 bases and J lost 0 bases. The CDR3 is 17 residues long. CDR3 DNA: TGTGCCAGCTCGAATCCGGGAGGGGGCTCTGGGGCCAACGTCCTGACTTTC. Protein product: CASSNPGGGSGANVLTF.

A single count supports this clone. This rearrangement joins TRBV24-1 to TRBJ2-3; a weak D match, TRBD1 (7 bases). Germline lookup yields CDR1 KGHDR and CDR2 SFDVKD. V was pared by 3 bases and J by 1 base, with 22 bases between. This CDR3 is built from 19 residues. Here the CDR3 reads CATSDGGTAVRDGTDTQYF. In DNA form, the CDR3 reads TGTGCCACCAGTGATGGGGGGACAGCCGTACGAGATGGCACAGATACGCAGTATTTT.

As DNA, the CDR3 is TGTGCCAGTACACCAGGGGAATACACTGAAGCTTTCTTT. Translated, it gives CASTPGEYTEAFF. The chain carries TRBV19 and TRBJ1-1; weak D call: TRBD1 (6 bases). Germline values: CDR1 LNHDA, CDR2 SQIVND (reference sequence). The CDR3 runs 13 residues. The V end was cut by 7 bases, the J end by 3 bases, with 12 bases between.

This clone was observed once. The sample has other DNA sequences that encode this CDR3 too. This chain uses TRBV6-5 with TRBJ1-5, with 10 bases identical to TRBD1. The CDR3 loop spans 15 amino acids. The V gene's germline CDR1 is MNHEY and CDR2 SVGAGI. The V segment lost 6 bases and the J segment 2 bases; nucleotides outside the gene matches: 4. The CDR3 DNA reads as TGTGCCAGCAGGCCCGGGACAGGGGGCAATCAGCCCCAGCATTTT. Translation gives CASRPGTGGNQPQHF.

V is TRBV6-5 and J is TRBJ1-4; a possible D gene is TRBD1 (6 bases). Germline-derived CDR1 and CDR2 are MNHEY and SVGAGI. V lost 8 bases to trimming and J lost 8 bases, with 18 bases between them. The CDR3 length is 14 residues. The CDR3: CASSDWGGGEKLFF. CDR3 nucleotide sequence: TGTGCCAGCTCCGATTGGGGGGGCGGGGAAAAACTGTTTTTT.

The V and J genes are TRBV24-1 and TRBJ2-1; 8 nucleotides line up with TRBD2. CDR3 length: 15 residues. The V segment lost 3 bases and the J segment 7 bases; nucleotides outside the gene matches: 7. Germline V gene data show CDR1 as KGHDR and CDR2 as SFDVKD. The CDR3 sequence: CATSDRRTSMNEQFF. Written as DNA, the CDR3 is TGTGCCACCAGTGATCGCCGGACTAGCATGAATGAGCAGTTCTTC.

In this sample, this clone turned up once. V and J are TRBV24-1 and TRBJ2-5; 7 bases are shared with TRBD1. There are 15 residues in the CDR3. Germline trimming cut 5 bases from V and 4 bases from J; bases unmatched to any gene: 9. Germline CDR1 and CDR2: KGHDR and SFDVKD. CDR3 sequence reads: CATSGRQGPRETQYF. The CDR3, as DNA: TGTGCCACCAGTGGCCGACAGGGACCCCGAGAGACCCAGTACTTC.

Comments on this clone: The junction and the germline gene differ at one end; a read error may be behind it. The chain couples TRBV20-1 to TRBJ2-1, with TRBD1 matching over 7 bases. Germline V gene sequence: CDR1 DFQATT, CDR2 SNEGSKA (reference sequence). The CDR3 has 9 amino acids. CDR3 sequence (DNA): TGCAGGGCCGGGACAGCAACACTCTTC. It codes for CRAGTATLF.

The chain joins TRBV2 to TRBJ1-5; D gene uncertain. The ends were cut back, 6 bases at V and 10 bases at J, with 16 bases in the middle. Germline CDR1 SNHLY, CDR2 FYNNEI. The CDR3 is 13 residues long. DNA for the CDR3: TGTGCCAGCAGGGAGCGGCCAGGCGGACCCCAGCATTTT. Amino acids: CASRERPGGPQHF.

The CDR3 here is CASSIGTAPFFRTDTQYF. In nucleotides, the CDR3 is TGTGCCAGCAGCATTGGGACAGCACCGTTCTTTCGCACAGATACGCAGTATTTT. The chain is built from TRBV21-1 and TRBJ2-3; TRBD1, the D gene given by the table, was not confirmed from the DNA. TRBV21-1 is a pseudogene locus. The CDR3 extends over 18 amino acids.

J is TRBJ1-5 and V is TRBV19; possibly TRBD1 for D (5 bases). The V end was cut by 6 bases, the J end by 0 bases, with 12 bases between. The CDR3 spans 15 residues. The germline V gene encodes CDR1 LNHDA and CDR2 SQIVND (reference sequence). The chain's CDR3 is CASRETAFSNQPQHF. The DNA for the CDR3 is TGTGCCAGTAGGGAGACAGCCTTTAGCAATCAGCCCCAGCATTTT.